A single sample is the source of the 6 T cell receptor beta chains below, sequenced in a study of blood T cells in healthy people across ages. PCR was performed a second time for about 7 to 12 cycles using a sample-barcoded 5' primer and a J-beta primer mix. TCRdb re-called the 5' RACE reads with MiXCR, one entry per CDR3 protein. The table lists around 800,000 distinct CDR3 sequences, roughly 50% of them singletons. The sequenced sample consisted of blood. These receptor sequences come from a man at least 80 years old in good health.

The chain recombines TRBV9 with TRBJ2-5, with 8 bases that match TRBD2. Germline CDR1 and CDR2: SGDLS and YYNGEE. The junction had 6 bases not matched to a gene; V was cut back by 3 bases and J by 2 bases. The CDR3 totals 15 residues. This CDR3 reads CASSAGTRGQETQYF. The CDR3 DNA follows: TGTGCCAGCAGCGCCGGGACTAGGGGTCAAGAGACCCAGTACTTC. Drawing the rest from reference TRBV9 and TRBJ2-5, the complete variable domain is DSGVTQTPKHLITATGQRVTLRCSPRSGDLSVYWYQQSLDQGLQFLIQYYNGEERAKGNILERFSAQQFPDLHSELNLSSLELGDSALYFCASSAGTRGQETQYFGPGTRLLVL.

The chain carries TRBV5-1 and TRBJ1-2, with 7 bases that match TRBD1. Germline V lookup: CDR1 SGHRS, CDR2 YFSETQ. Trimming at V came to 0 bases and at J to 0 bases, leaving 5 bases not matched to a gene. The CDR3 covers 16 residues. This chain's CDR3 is CASSLDDGTANYGYTF. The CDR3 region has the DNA TGCGCCAGCAGCTTGGATGACGGGACAGCTAACTATGGCTACACCTTC.

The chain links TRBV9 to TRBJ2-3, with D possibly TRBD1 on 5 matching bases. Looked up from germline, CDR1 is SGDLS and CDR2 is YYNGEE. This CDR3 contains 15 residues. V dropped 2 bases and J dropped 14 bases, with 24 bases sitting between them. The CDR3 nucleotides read TGTGCCAGCAGCGTGGACGGTCAAGGGGAAAGATACGCGTATTTT. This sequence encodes CASSVDGQGERYAYF.

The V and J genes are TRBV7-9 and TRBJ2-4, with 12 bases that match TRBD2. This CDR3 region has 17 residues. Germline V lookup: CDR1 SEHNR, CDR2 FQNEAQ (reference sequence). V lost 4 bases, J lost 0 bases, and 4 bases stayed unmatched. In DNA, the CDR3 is TGTGCCAGCAGCTCAGGACTAGCGGGAAGAGCCAAAAACATTCAGTACTTC. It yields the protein CASSSGLAGRAKNIQYF.

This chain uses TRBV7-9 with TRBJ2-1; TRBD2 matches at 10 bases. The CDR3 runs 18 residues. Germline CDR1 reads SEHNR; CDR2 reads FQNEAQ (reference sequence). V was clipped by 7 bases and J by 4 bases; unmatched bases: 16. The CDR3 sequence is CASTPRASGRTAYNEQFF. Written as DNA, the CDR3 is TGTGCCAGCACCCCCAGGGCTAGCGGGAGAACGGCTTACAATGAGCAGTTCTTC.

In DNA form, the CDR3 reads TGTGCCAGCAGCTTAGGGGTAGCGGCCTCCTACAATGAGCAGTTCTTC. Protein sequence: CASSLGVAASYNEQFF. The chain employs TRBV7-9 and TRBJ2-1, with a tentative D call TRBD2 (6 bases). This CDR3 region has 16 residues. CDR1 SEHNR and CDR2 FQNEAQ come from the germline V gene (reference sequence). V gave up 1 base and J gave up 0 bases, with 10 bases separating them.